One sample yielded the 27 T cell receptor beta chains listed below, sequenced in a study of cytomegalovirus exposure and HLA in healthy donors. PCR amplification relied on 60 Vbeta primers (plus 13 Jbeta primers). Produced via immunoSEQ multiplex PCR; TCRdb's table is partial and in-frame only. The table shows about 170,000 clones, with about 81% occurring only once. The sequencing input was PBMCs. These receptors came from a woman in her forties or fifties in good health and CMV-seropositive.

J is TRBJ1-1 and V is TRBV6-5; tentative D call: TRBD1 (6 bases). The CDR3 sequence is 15 residues long. CDR1 is MNHEY and CDR2 is SVGAGI in the germline V gene. V lost 4 bases and J 0 bases, leaving 12 bases between the germline ends. CDR3 sequence reads: CASSWGQGMNTEAFF. The DNA for the CDR3 is TGTGCCAGCAGTTGGGGGCAGGGGATGAACACTGAAGCTTTCTTT.

As regards this clone: The junction and the germline gene differ at one end; a read error may be behind it. The V gene is TRBV7-9, the J gene TRBJ1-1; D remains unclear. Germline CDR1 SEHNR, CDR2 FQNEAQ (reference sequence). CDR3 length: 12 amino acids. The CDR3 protein is CSSSGGYTEAFF. The CDR3 bases are TGTTCCAGCTCTGGCGGGTACACTGAAGCTTTCTTT.

In DNA form, the CDR3 reads TGTGCCAGCAGTGGGATCCTCGACAGGGGCGAAAACTATGGCTACACCTTC. This encodes CASSGILDRGENYGYTF. The chain recombines TRBV27 with TRBJ1-2, with 8 bases fitting TRBD1. The CDR3 contains 17 residues. Germline CDR1 reads MNHEY; CDR2 reads SMNVEV (reference sequence). J was trimmed by 2 bases and V by 5 bases; bases with no gene match: 13.

CDR3 amino acids: CASTLRGYGYTF. The CDR3 region has the DNA TGTGCCAGTACCCTGCGAGGCTATGGCTACACCTTC. The gene calls are TRBV19 and TRBJ1-2; D call uncertain. CDR1 and CDR2 from the germline V gene are LNHDA and SQIVND (reference sequence). CDR3 length: 12 residues. V was trimmed by 7 bases and J by 4 bases, leaving 10 bases between them.

The chain carries TRBV2 and TRBJ1-5; perhaps TRBD1 as D (6 bases). Trimming took off 8 bases at V and 5 bases at J, with 13 bases between the two ends. Germline CDR1 reads SNHLY; CDR2 reads FYNNEI. CDR3 length: 13 residues. CDR3 residues: CASGKDRDQPQHF. The CDR3 nucleotides read TGTGCCAGCGGAAAGGACAGAGATCAGCCCCAGCATTTT.

The chain recombines TRBV6-5 with TRBJ1-3; 7 bases match TRBD1. The CDR3 is 14 residues long. V gave up 5 bases and J gave up 3 bases; unmatched junction bases: 4. Germline V gene sequence: CDR1 MNHEY, CDR2 SVGAGI. CDR3 sequence reads: CASSRQGIGNTIYF. The DNA of the CDR3 is TGTGCCAGCAGTCGACAGGGAATTGGAAACACCATATATTTT.

Note on this clone: A junction boundary mismatches the germline segment, possibly from a read error. J is TRBJ1-1 and V is TRBV7-9; D not certain. CDR3 size: 13 residues. Germline V gene data show CDR1 as SEHNR and CDR2 as FQNEAQ (reference sequence). CDR3 nucleotides: TGTTCCAGCAGCCGGGAGCAGGCCACTGAAGCTTTCTTT. Translated, it gives CSSSREQATEAFF.

The CDR3 region has the DNA TGTGCCAGCAGTAGGGGGGGAGGCGTCTATGGCTACACCTTC. It specifies CASSRGGGVYGYTF. The chain is built from TRBV25-1 and TRBJ1-2; TRBD1 might be the D (6 bases). The V end lost 5 bases, the J end lost 4 bases, and 14 bases lay between the germline ends. This CDR3 spans 14 amino acids. CDR1 and CDR2 (germline): MGHDK, SYGVNS.

This clone was recorded a few times. The chain links TRBV7-9 to TRBJ1-2; maybe TRBD1 (5 bases). CDR3 length: 14 amino acids. The germline V gene has CDR1 SEHNR and CDR2 FQNEAQ (reference sequence). The germline V and J ends were trimmed by 3 bases and 6 bases, with 14 bases remaining between them. The CDR3 here is CASSFSQGGDGYTF. The DNA for the CDR3 is TGTGCCAGCAGCTTTTCTCAGGGTGGTGATGGCTACACCTTC. The full variable domain, rest sourced from reference TRBV7-9 and TRBJ1-2, is DTGVSQNPRHKITKRGQNVTFRCDPISEHNRLYWYRQTLGQGPEFLTYFQNEAQLEKSRLLSDRFSAERPKGSFSTLEIQRTEQGDSAMYLCASSFSQGGDGYTFGSGTRLTVV.

The V gene is TRBV4-1, the J gene TRBJ2-7; 10 positions agree with TRBD2. Germline lookup yields CDR1 MGHRA and CDR2 YSYEKL. CDR3 length equals 17 residues. V gave up 0 bases and J gave up 3 bases; unmatched junction bases: 8. CDR3 sequence: CASSQEEASGGFYEQYF. The CDR3 DNA sequence: TGCGCCAGCAGCCAAGAGGAGGCTAGCGGGGGTTTCTACGAGCAGTACTTC.

The chain links TRBV4-1 to TRBJ2-5; unclear D gene. Germline CDR1 is MGHRA and CDR2 is YSYEKL. V lost 2 bases to trimming and J lost 8 bases, with 15 bases between them. The CDR3 totals 14 residues. In nucleotides, the CDR3 is TGCGCCAGCAGCCAATCCCCGACCGAGACTACCCAGTACTTC. Its protein is CASSQSPTETTQYF.

The chain carries TRBV5-4 and TRBJ1-2; D may be TRBD1 (5 bases). The CDR3 is made up of 16 amino acids. V shed 6 bases and J shed 7 bases, with 25 bases lying between them. Germline V gives CDR1 SGHNT, CDR2 YYREEE (reference sequence). Written as DNA, the CDR3 is TGTGCCAGCACCATAGACAGCACTGGGTTTGTTCGTGGCTACACCTTC. Protein sequence: CASTIDSTGFVRGYTF.

This chain connects TRBV18 to TRBJ1-2, with unresolved D. Germline values: CDR1 KGHSH, CDR2 LQKENI. This CDR3 is built from 12 residues. The V end lost 5 bases, the J end lost 0 bases, and 4 bases lay between the germline ends. CDR3 residues: CASSSTNYGYTF. As DNA, the CDR3 is TGTGCCAGCTCATCTACTAACTATGGCTACACCTTC. The complete variable domain, with remaining parts taken from reference TRBV18 and TRBJ1-2, reads NAGVMQNPRHLVRRRGQEARLRCSPMKGHSHVYWYRQLPEEGLKFMVYLQKENIIDESGMPKERFSAEFPKEGPSILRIQQVVRGDSAAYFCASSSTNYGYTFGSGTRLTVV.

As regards this clone: The same CDR3 is also encoded by other DNA sequences in this sample. The chain carries TRBV6-5 and TRBJ1-6; 7 positions agree with TRBD1. V dropped 6 bases and J dropped 6; count of bases not matched to a gene: 8. CDR3 length: 15 amino acids. Germline V gene lookup returns CDR1 MNHEY and CDR2 SVGAGI. CDR3 DNA: TGTGCCAGCAGCCCCCGGGACAGAGTTAATTCACCCCTCCACTTT. This encodes CASSPRDRVNSPLHF.

The rearrangement joins TRBV15 to TRBJ1-6, with D possibly matching TRBD1 (5 bases). The CDR3 is made up of 14 amino acids. The V end was cut by 6 bases, the J end by 4 bases, with 10 bases between. Germline CDR1 and CDR2: LNHNV and YYDKDF (reference sequence). The chain's CDR3 is CATRSGHYNSPLHF. CDR3 sequence (DNA): TGTGCCACCAGATCAGGACATTATAATTCACCCCTCCACTTT.

This rearrangement joins TRBV7-9 to TRBJ1-4; 7 bases fit TRBD1. This CDR3 region has 15 residues. V gave up 4 bases and J gave up 8 bases; unmatched junction bases: 10. Germline CDR1 and CDR2: SEHNR and FQNEAQ (reference sequence). CDR3 protein: CASSSITGVEEKLFF. DNA for the CDR3: TGTGCCAGCAGCTCTATCACAGGGGTGGAAGAAAAACTGTTTTTT. Full variable domain (rest looked up from reference TRBV7-9 and TRBJ1-4): DTGVSQNPRHKITKRGQNVTFRCDPISEHNRLYWYRQTLGQGPEFLTYFQNEAQLEKSRLLSDRFSAERPKGSFSTLEIQRTEQGDSAMYLCASSSITGVEEKLFFGSGTQLSVL.

The chain employs TRBV4-1 and TRBJ1-1; unclear D gene. The germline V gene encodes CDR1 MGHRA and CDR2 YSYEKL. This CDR3 is built from 15 residues. V lost 1 base and J lost 1, with 10 bases in between. The CDR3 nucleotides read TGCGCCAGCAGCCAAGGCGTCCAAAGGAACACTGAAGCTTTCTTT. As protein: CASSQGVQRNTEAFF.

This chain joins TRBV29-1 and TRBJ1-1; TRBD1 might be the D (6 bases). V was clipped by 4 bases and J by 4 bases, with 19 bases between them. Germline CDR1 is SQVTM and CDR2 is ANQGSEA. CDR3 size: 15 residues. The CDR3 sequence: CSVAGRGSSITEAFF. Here the CDR3 DNA reads TGCAGCGTTGCGGGCAGGGGAAGTTCGATCACTGAAGCTTTCTTT.

The chain carries TRBV7-6 and TRBJ2-7; D call uncertain. Germline V gene lookup returns CDR1 SGHVS and CDR2 FNYEAQ. V lost 5 bases and J 2 bases, leaving 10 bases between the germline ends. This CDR3 has 13 amino acids. The CDR3 region has the DNA TGTGCCAGCAGCCGAAATCGGGCCTACGAGCAGTACTTC. Its protein product is CASSRNRAYEQYF.

This clone was seen a handful of times. The chain recombines TRBV7-9 with TRBJ2-5; TRBD1 matches at 9 bases. J was trimmed by 4 bases and V by 7 bases; bases with no gene match: 7. This CDR3 comprises 14 residues. CDR1 and CDR2 (germline): SEHNR, FQNEAQ (reference sequence). For the CDR3, the DNA is TGTGCCAGCACCGGGGACAGGGAAAGAGAGACCCAGTACTTC. It codes for CASTGDRERETQYF.

V usage is TRBV2 and J usage is TRBJ1-3; 7 positions agree with TRBD1. Germline V gene data show CDR1 as SNHLY and CDR2 as FYNNEI. V lost 4 bases and J lost 6; bases outside the gene matches: 6. The CDR3 contains 14 residues. The CDR3 nucleotides are TGTGCCAGCAGTGTCCAGGGGGGAAAAAACACCATATATTTT. Translating it yields CASSVQGGKNTIYF.

This clone was found once. The V call is TRBV19, the J call TRBJ1-1; D is undetermined. The germline CDR1 and CDR2 sequences are LNHDA and SQIVND (reference sequence). The CDR3 spans 12 residues. Trimming took 3 bases from V and 6 from J, leaving 8 bases between them. CDR3: CASSIPGAEAFF. DNA of the CDR3: TGTGCCAGTAGTATTCCCGGAGCTGAAGCTTTCTTT.

The genes are TRBV6-5 and TRBJ2-7; TRBD1 matches 9 bases. This CDR3 spans 13 amino acids. The junction had 9 bases not matched to a gene; V was cut back by 6 bases and J by 9 bases. Germline V gene sequence: CDR1 MNHEY, CDR2 SVGAGI. Here the CDR3 reads CASRKGQGVAQYF. The CDR3 DNA reads as TGTGCCAGCAGGAAGGGACAGGGTGTCGCGCAGTACTTC.

This clone was counted a few times. The V and J genes are TRBV6-6 and TRBJ1-3; 7 bases map to TRBD1. This CDR3 has 14 amino acids. Germline V CDR1 and CDR2: MNHNY, SVGAGI (reference sequence). V shed 5 bases and J 7 bases; nucleotides not matched to a gene: 8. The CDR3 nucleotides are TGTGCCAGCAGTCGAGACAGGGTCGCGAACACCATATATTTT. Amino acids: CASSRDRVANTIYF.

The rearrangement joins TRBV6-1 to TRBJ1-1; D is possibly TRBD1 (5 bases). This CDR3 spans 13 amino acids. CDR1 MNHNS and CDR2 SASEGT come from the germline V gene. Trimming removed 3 bases from V and 1 base from J, with 6 bases in between. CDR3 nucleotide sequence: TGTGCCAGCAGTGATCAGGGGAACACTGAAGCTTTCTTT. Protein sequence: CASSDQGNTEAFF.

The CDR3 DNA sequence: TGCGCCAGCAAGAGGTCAGGGGCCGCTGAAGCTTTCTTT. Residues: CASKRSGAAEAFF. This rearrangement joins TRBV5-1 to TRBJ1-1, with D perhaps TRBD1 (6 bases). This CDR3 has 13 residues. The V and J ends lost 6 bases and 6 bases respectively, with 15 bases between them. Germline V gives CDR1 SGHRS, CDR2 YFSETQ.

The rearrangement uses TRBV2 and TRBJ1-5, with 9 bases matching TRBD1. The CDR3 consists of 14 residues. CDR1 is SNHLY and CDR2 is FYNNEI in the germline V gene. V lost 10 bases to trimming and J lost 3 bases; unmatched junction nucleotides: 7. The DNA of the CDR3 is TGTGCCACCGGGACAGGGATTAACAATCAGCCCCAGCATTTT. It translates to CATGTGINNQPQHF.